The source of this T cell receptor (beta chain) is a study of blood T cell repertoires in COVID-19. The overall study: Sample material is recorded as cDNA or gDNA derived from T cells, B-cell-depleted T cells, or PBMCs.

This clone was seen more than once but under ten times. In the same sample, other DNA sequences code for this CDR3. Germline V lookup: CDR1 SQVTM, CDR2 ANQGSEA. V was clipped by 6 bases and J by 7 bases; unmatched bases: 4. CDR3 length equals 11 residues. Generated by immunoSEQ multiplex PCR, the TCRdb table keeps only in-frame clones and is missing some. The repertoire holds about 210,000 clones, with around four fifths as singletons. This rearrangement joins TRBV29-1 to TRBJ2-7; 9 bases match TRBD1. This TCR came from a man aged 45 to 65 with active or convalescent COVID-19. Specimen: peripheral blood. CDR3 residues: CSVRQGGEQYF. The CDR3 coding sequence is TGCAGCGTACGACAGGGGGGGGAGCAGTACTTC.